What follows are 9 T cell receptor beta chains derived from one specimen sequenced in a study of spatial heterogeneity in lung cancer. TCRdb re-analysed the 5' RACE reads in MiXCR, keeping a single row per CDR3 protein. The sample lists about 14,000 distinct CDR3 sequences; 9.5% to 13% were seen once. Time point noted: sample taken at primary tumor resection. Material for sequencing was whole RNA from tumor, nontumor lung or frozen PBMC, left unsorted. The sample in question was PBMCs, obtained at surgery. The receptors were sampled from a male donor with early-stage non-small cell lung cancer.

This clonotype has ten or more counts. The CDR3 spells CAISQGSRRNTEAFF. Written as DNA, the CDR3 is TGTGCCATCAGCCAGGGGTCGCGGAGGAACACTGAAGCTTTCTTT. The J gene is TRBJ1-1, the V gene TRBV10-3, with D possibly being TRBD1 (6 bases). The CDR3 extends over 15 amino acids. Germline-derived CDR1 and CDR2 are ENHRY and SYGVKD. V shed 6 bases and J shed 1 base, with 15 bases lying between them.

This clonotype was seen at least ten times. V is TRBV2 and J is TRBJ2-7; D remains ambiguous. This CDR3 is built from 11 residues. The ends were cut back, 8 bases at V and 0 bases at J, with 5 bases in the middle. CDR1 SNHLY and CDR2 FYNNEI come from the germline V gene. The DNA of the CDR3 is TGTGCCAGCGCTACCTCCTACGAGCAGTACTTC. The encoded protein is CASATSYEQYF.

This clonotype is termed medium-sized. V is TRBV28 and J is TRBJ2-7, with D possibly TRBD1 on 5 matching bases. CDR3 length equals 15 residues. Germline CDR1 MDHEN, CDR2 SYDVKM. The V end lost 9 bases, the J end lost 4 bases, and 22 bases lay between the germline ends. CDR3 nucleotide sequence: TGTGCCAGTGCGCCAACAGGACCCTTTCCATACGAGCAGTACTTC. As protein: CASAPTGPFPYEQYF. Supplemented by reference TRBV28 and TRBJ2-7, the full variable domain reads DVKVTQSSRYLVKRTGEKVFLECVQDMDHENMFWYRQDPGLGLRLIYFSYDVKMKEKGDIPEGYSVSREKKERFSLILESASTNQTSMYLCASAPTGPFPYEQYFGPGTRLTVT.

This clonotype was detected many times. The rearrangement joins TRBV19 to TRBJ1-5, with 9 bases fitting TRBD1. This CDR3 has 17 residues. J gave up 4 bases and V 7 bases, and 14 bases lay outside the gene matches. CDR1 is LNHDA, CDR2 SQIVND, per germline (reference sequence). CDR3 region: CASTRIGSGTGNQPQHF. The CDR3 DNA sequence: TGTGCCAGTACTCGCATTGGTTCCGGGACAGGGAATCAGCCCCAGCATTTT. The full variable domain, its missing parts supplied by reference TRBV19 and TRBJ1-5, is DGGITQSPKYLFRKEGQNVTLSCEQNLNHDAMYWYRQDPGQGLRLIYYSQIVNDFQKGDIAEGYSVSREKKESFPLTVTSAQKNPTAFYLCASTRIGSGTGNQPQHFGDGTRLSIL.

This clonotype is medium-sized (0.01 to 0.1%). This CDR3 reads CASSLARAATEAFF. The CDR3 DNA is TGTGCCAGCAGCTTAGCTCGAGCAGCCACTGAAGCTTTCTTT. This rearrangement joins TRBV7-9 to TRBJ1-1; D is unclear. Deletions cut 0 bases from V and 4 bases from J, with 9 bases between. This CDR3 is 14 amino acids long. Per the germline V gene, CDR1 is SEHNR and CDR2 is FQNEAQ (reference sequence).

The chain uses TRBV4-3 and TRBJ2-5; D is perhaps TRBD1 (6 bases). Germline CDR1 reads LGHNA; CDR2 reads YSLEER. There are 14 residues in the CDR3. The V end lost 6 bases, the J end lost 5 bases, and 16 bases lay between the germline ends. The CDR3: CASSGVAGEETQYF. CDR3 in DNA: TGCGCCAGCAGTGGGGTGGCAGGGGAGGAGACCCAGTACTTC.

The V call is TRBV2, the J call TRBJ2-5; D is perhaps TRBD1 or TRBD2 (5 bases each). The CDR3 covers 13 residues. The germline CDR1 and CDR2 sequences are SNHLY and FYNNEI. V lost 7 bases, J lost 1 base, and 10 bases lay in between. CDR3: CASTRDGQETQYF. The CDR3 DNA follows: TGTGCCAGCACTCGGGACGGCCAAGAGACCCAGTACTTC.

This clonotype occurred a few times. Since a much larger clone is just one base distant, this may be a read error. The chain couples TRBV5-5 to TRBJ2-5; 11 nucleotides line up with TRBD2. Germline assignment: CDR1 SGHKS and CDR2 YYEKEE (reference sequence). The CDR3 totals 17 residues. V was clipped by 2 bases and J by 4 bases; unmatched bases: 10. In DNA form, the CDR3 reads TGTGCCAGCAGCTTCATCGTACTAGCGGGAGAGGCAGAGACCCAGTACTTC. Translating it yields CASSFIVLAGEAETQYF.

The rearrangement links TRBV7-2 to TRBJ2-3; D gene uncertain. V lost 5 bases to trimming and J lost 2 bases, with 14 bases between them. Germline V CDR1 and CDR2: SGHTA, FQGNSA. This CDR3 spans 15 amino acids. The CDR3 loop reads CASSQLDSYTDTQYF. CDR3 DNA: TGTGCCAGCAGCCAGCTCGACTCGTACACAGATACGCAGTATTTT.